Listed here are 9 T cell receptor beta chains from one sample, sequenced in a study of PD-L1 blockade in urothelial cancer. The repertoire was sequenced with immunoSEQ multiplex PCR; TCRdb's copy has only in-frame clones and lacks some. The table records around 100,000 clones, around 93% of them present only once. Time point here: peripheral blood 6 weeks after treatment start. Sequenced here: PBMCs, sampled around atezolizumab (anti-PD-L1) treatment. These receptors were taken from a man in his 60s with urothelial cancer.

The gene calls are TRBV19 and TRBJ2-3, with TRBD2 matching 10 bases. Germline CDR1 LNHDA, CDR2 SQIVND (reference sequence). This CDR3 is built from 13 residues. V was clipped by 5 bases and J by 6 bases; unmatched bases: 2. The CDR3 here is CASSETSGDTQYF. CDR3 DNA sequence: TGTGCCAGTAGTGAGACTAGCGGGGATACGCAGTATTTT.

The CDR3 nucleotides read TGTGCCAGCAGTGATAGCGGGAGGGCCTACAATGAGCAGTTCTTC. This encodes CASSDSGRAYNEQFF. The chain joins TRBV6-1 to TRBJ2-1, with 11 bases fitting TRBD2. The germline gives CDR1 MNHNS, CDR2 SASEGT. V was pared by 3 bases and J by 2 bases, with 0 bases of the junction left unmatched. The CDR3 is made up of 15 amino acids.

CDR3 protein: CASSQLLGGGSGELFF. CDR3 nucleotides: TGCGCCAGCAGCCAGCTATTAGGCGGCGGGTCCGGGGAGCTGTTTTTT. The J gene is TRBJ2-2, the V gene TRBV4-3; perhaps TRBD2 as D (5 bases). This CDR3 is built from 16 residues. In germline, CDR1 is LGHNA, CDR2 YSLEER. Trimming removed 3 bases at V and 6 bases at J, with 17 bases between.

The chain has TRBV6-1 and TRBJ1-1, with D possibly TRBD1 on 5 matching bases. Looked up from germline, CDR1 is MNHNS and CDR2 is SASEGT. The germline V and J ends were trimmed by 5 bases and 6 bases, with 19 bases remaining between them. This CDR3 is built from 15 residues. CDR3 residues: CASSSRDLRAAEAFF. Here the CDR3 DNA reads TGTGCCAGCAGTTCCCGGGACTTAAGGGCGGCTGAAGCTTTCTTT.

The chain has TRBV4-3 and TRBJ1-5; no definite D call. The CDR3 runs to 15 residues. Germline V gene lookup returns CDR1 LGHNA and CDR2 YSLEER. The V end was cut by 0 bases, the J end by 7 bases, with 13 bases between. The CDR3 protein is CASSQDAGVGQPQHF. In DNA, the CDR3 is TGCGCCAGCAGCCAAGATGCGGGAGTAGGACAGCCCCAGCATTTT.

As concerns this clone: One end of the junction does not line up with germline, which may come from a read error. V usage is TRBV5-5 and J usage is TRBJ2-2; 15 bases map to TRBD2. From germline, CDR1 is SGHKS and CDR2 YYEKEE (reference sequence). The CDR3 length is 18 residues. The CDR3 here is CASSWTSGGATKTGELFF. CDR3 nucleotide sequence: TGTGCCAGCAGCTGGACTAGCGGGGGGGCAACGAAGACCGGGGAGCTGTTTTTT.

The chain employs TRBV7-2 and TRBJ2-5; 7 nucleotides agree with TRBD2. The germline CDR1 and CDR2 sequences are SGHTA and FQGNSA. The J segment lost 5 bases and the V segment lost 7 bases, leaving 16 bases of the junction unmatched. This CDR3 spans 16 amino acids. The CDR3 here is CASTDRVGTTHETQYF. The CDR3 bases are TGTGCCAGCACCGACCGGGTCGGGACTACCCACGAGACCCAGTACTTC.

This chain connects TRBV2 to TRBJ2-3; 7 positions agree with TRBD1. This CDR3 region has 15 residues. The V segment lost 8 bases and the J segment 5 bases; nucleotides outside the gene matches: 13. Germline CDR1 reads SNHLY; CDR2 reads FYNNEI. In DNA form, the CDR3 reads TGTGCCAGCGGCACGACAGGGCTACCTGGAGATACGCAGTATTTT. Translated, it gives CASGTTGLPGDTQYF.

CDR3 in amino acids: CASSLFYEQYF. DNA of the CDR3: TGTGCCAGCAGCCTGTTCTACGAGCAGTACTTC. V usage is TRBV7-8 and J usage is TRBJ2-7; the D is unclear. Trimming stripped 5 bases from V and 3 bases from J, with 5 bases between. Germline V lookup: CDR1 SGHVS, CDR2 FQNEAQ. The CDR3 spans 11 residues. The whole variable domain, remainder taken from reference TRBV7-8 and TRBJ2-7, is GAGVSQSPRYKVAKRGQDVALRCDPISGHVSLFWYQQALGQGPEFLTYFQNEAQLDKSGLPSDRFFAERPEGSVSTLKIQRTQQEDSAVYLCASSLFYEQYFGPGTRLTVT.